The 22 T cell receptor beta chains in this list originate from one sample, sequenced in a study of early T cells in non-severe SARS-CoV-2 infection. TCRdb used MiXCR to reprocess the 5' RACE reads, holding one entry per CDR3 protein. The data show about 23,000 distinct CDR3 sequences, 3.5% to 5% seen once. Input material: whole blood. The source of these receptors is an adult who was a healthcare worker with PCR-confirmed SARS-CoV-2 infection or an uninfected control (not recorded which).

This clonotype was counted at least ten times. The chain is built from TRBV20-1 and TRBJ1-1; the match to TRBD1 covers 7 bases. The V segment lost 5 bases and the J segment 0 bases; nucleotides outside the gene matches: 9. Germline V CDR1 and CDR2: DFQATT, SNEGSKA (reference sequence). This CDR3 is built from 15 residues. The CDR3: CSAHLAGGLNTEAFF. CDR3 nucleotides: TGCAGTGCTCACTTGGCAGGGGGGCTGAACACTGAAGCTTTCTTT.

The rearrangement joins TRBV20-1 to TRBJ2-3, with a weak D call TRBD2 (7 bases). The V gene's germline CDR1 is DFQATT and CDR2 SNEGSKA (reference sequence). The CDR3 is 16 residues long. Trimming took 2 bases from V and 4 from J, leaving 19 bases between them. The CDR3: CSARTVWGGGPDTQYF. The CDR3 DNA sequence: TGCAGTGCTAGAACGGTGTGGGGGGGCGGCCCAGATACGCAGTATTTT.

This clonotype was observed a handful of times. The rearrangement links TRBV20-1 to TRBJ2-7; possibly TRBD1 or TRBD2 for D (6 bases each). In germline, CDR1 is DFQATT, CDR2 SNEGSKA (reference sequence). Trimming took 5 bases from V and 0 from J, leaving 17 bases between them. There are 15 residues in the CDR3. DNA for the CDR3: TGCAGTGCTTACAGCCCGAGGGGGGACTCCTACGAGCAGTACTTC. It translates to CSAYSPRGDSYEQYF.

J is TRBJ2-5 and V is TRBV5-6, with unresolved D. Between the trimmed V and J ends, which lost 4 bases and 7 bases, there was a span of 8 bases. Per germline, CDR1 SGHDT and CDR2 YYEEEE. The CDR3 length is 11 residues. The CDR3: CASSALGTQYF. CDR3 nucleotide sequence: TGTGCCAGCAGCGCGCTCGGGACCCAGTACTTC. Full variable domain (remainder filled in from reference TRBV5-6 and TRBJ2-5): DAGVTQSPTHLIKTRGQQVTLRCSPKSGHDTVSWYQQALGQGPQFIFQYYEEEERQRGNFPDRFSGHQFPNYSSELNVNALLLGDSALYLCASSALGTQYFGPGTRLLVL.

There are many counts of this clonotype. This chain connects TRBV20-1 to TRBJ1-1, with TRBD1 as a possible D gene (6 bases). V was cut by 5 bases and J by 2 bases, with 12 bases left in between. This CDR3 contains 13 residues. The germline V gene has CDR1 DFQATT and CDR2 SNEGSKA (reference sequence). The CDR3: CSAVQGANTEAFF. Written as DNA, the CDR3 is TGCAGTGCTGTACAGGGTGCTAACACTGAAGCTTTCTTT.

This rearrangement joins TRBV5-1 to TRBJ1-1, with 9 positions matching TRBD1. The CDR3 has 14 amino acids. V was pared by 5 bases and J by 3 bases, with 5 bases of the junction left unmatched. Looked up from germline, CDR1 is SGHRS and CDR2 is YFSETQ. CDR3 in DNA: TGCGCCAGCAGGACACAGGGGGCGGACACTGAAGCTTTCTTT. It yields the protein CASRTQGADTEAFF.

This clonotype was counted at least ten times. This chain links TRBV6-5 with TRBJ1-5; possibly TRBD1 for D (5 bases). Per germline, CDR1 MNHEY and CDR2 SVGAGI. Trimming stripped 6 bases from V and 9 bases from J, with 15 bases between. CDR3 size: 13 residues. The CDR3 region has the DNA TGTGCCAGCAGCCCCGGGGCTCCCGGGCCCCAGCATTTT. Protein sequence: CASSPGAPGPQHF.

This clonotype has only a few counts. The chain carries TRBV18 and TRBJ1-1; D call uncertain. Trimming pared 3 bases from V and 0 bases from J, leaving 8 bases between. Per the germline V gene, CDR1 is KGHSH and CDR2 is LQKENI. The CDR3 has 14 residues. For the CDR3, the DNA is TGTGCCAGCTCACCCATCTCGGTGAACACTGAAGCTTTCTTT. This translates into CASSPISVNTEAFF. The full variable domain, completed using reference TRBV18 and TRBJ1-1, is NAGVMQNPRHLVRRRGQEARLRCSPMKGHSHVYWYRQLPEEGLKFMVYLQKENIIDESGMPKERFSAEFPKEGPSILRIQQVVRGDSAAYFCASSPISVNTEAFFGQGTRLTVV.

CDR3 bases: TGTGCCAGCAAGTTCTCTGGGGCCAACGTCCTGACTTTC. Amino acids: CASKFSGANVLTF. V and J are TRBV6-2 or TRBV6-3 and TRBJ2-6; D remains ambiguous. Germline V gives CDR1 MNHEY, CDR2 SVGEGT. The V gene lost 7 bases and the J gene lost 0 bases, with 4 bases spanning the gap. CDR3 length: 13 residues.

This clonotype was counted ten times or more. V usage is TRBV20-1 and J usage is TRBJ1-1, with a possible D match to TRBD1 (6 bases). The germline gives CDR1 DFQATT, CDR2 SNEGSKA (reference sequence). The CDR3 length is 14 residues. Trimming left V 5 bases short and J 6 bases short, with 19 bases between. CDR3 protein: CSAGSPQGIPEAFF. The CDR3 DNA sequence: TGCAGTGCTGGAAGCCCACAGGGCATCCCTGAAGCTTTCTTT.

This clonotype was recorded a few times. The chain couples TRBV13 to TRBJ2-2; 13 bases fit TRBD2. V was clipped by 1 base and J by 0 bases; unmatched bases: 8. CDR1 PRHDT and CDR2 FYEKMQ come from the germline V gene (reference sequence). The CDR3 has 20 amino acids. The CDR3 DNA reads as TGTGCCAGCAGCTTAGAAACCAGACTAGCGGGGGGCTCGAACACCGGGGAGCTGTTTTTT. This translates into CASSLETRLAGGSNTGELFF.

This clonotype has a count of ten or more. The chain couples TRBV30 to TRBJ1-2, with TRBD1 matching 8 bases. Germline-derived CDR1 and CDR2 are GTSNPN and SVGIG (reference sequence). The CDR3 is 15 amino acids. J was trimmed by 1 base and V by 3 bases; bases with no gene match: 7. This CDR3 is CAWRAQGAFNYGYTF. Written as DNA, the CDR3 is TGTGCCTGGAGAGCGCAGGGGGCTTTTAACTATGGCTACACCTTC.

This clonotype came up many times. The chain recombines TRBV12-3 or TRBV12-4 with TRBJ1-1; no reliable D call. The V gene lost 2 bases and the J gene lost 1 base, with 8 bases spanning the gap. The CDR3 sequence is 14 residues long. The CDR3 reads CASSLPVRNTEAFF. The CDR3, as DNA: TGTGCCAGCAGTTTACCGGTCCGGAACACTGAAGCTTTCTTT.

This clonotype was seen at least ten times. V and J are TRBV6-2 or TRBV6-3 and TRBJ1-1, with 10 bases matching TRBD1. CDR1 and CDR2 from the germline V gene are MNHEY and SVGEGT. This CDR3 has 14 residues. J gave up 5 bases and V 6 bases, and 6 bases lay outside the gene matches. CDR3 nucleotides: TGTGCCAGCAGACCCGGGACAGGGGTGACTGAAGCTTTCTTT. As protein: CASRPGTGVTEAFF.

This clonotype was counted ten times or more. This chain uses TRBV6-2 or TRBV6-3 with TRBJ1-5; D gene unclear. The germline V gene has CDR1 MNHEY and CDR2 SVGEGT. The CDR3 totals 13 residues. V was trimmed by 5 bases and J by 0 bases, leaving 5 bases between them. In DNA, the CDR3 is TGTGCCAGCAGTCGTGATAGCAATCAGCCCCAGCATTTT. This codes for CASSRDSNQPQHF.

The sample holds many counts of this clonotype. The chain is built from TRBV20-1 and TRBJ2-1; a weak D match, TRBD2 (6 bases). Germline CDR1 reads DFQATT; CDR2 reads SNEGSKA (reference sequence). CDR3 length: 15 amino acids. V lost 5 bases and J lost 0, with 14 bases in between. As DNA, the CDR3 is TGCAGTGCTCGCGGGGTCTCCAGCTCCTACAATGAGCAGTTCTTC. This translates into CSARGVSSSYNEQFF.

The sample holds many counts of this clonotype. The chain uses TRBV6-5 and TRBJ1-5, with no clear D. V was pared by 7 bases and J by 5 bases, with 15 bases between. The CDR3 contains 14 residues. CDR1 and CDR2 from the germline V gene are MNHEY and SVGAGI. CDR3 coding DNA: TGTGCCAGCACCCAGATTAAGCCCTATCAGCCCCAGCATTTT. This translates into CASTQIKPYQPQHF.

This clonotype has ten or more counts. The V call is TRBV20-1, the J call TRBJ2-3; TRBD1 or TRBD2 may be the D gene (5 bases each). This CDR3 spans 13 amino acids. Looked up from germline, CDR1 is DFQATT and CDR2 is SNEGSKA (reference sequence). V lost 5 bases, J lost 3 bases, and 12 bases lay in between. In DNA form, the CDR3 reads TGCAGTGCTGGGGGTAGTGGGACAGATACGCAGTATTTT. It yields the protein CSAGGSGTDTQYF.

This clonotype has just a few counts. The V gene is TRBV6-6, the J gene TRBJ2-5; 9 bases are shared with TRBD2. From germline, CDR1 is MNHNY and CDR2 SVGAGI (reference sequence). CDR3 length: 16 residues. The trim removed 3 bases at V and 4 bases at J, leaving 9 bases unmatched. In DNA, the CDR3 is TGTGCCAGCAGTTATGGCGGGGGGGGGAGTGGAGAGACCCAGTACTTC. It codes for CASSYGGGGSGETQYF.

V gene TRBV2 combines with J gene TRBJ2-3; 10 bases are a match to TRBD2. The CDR3 has 17 residues. Looked up from germline, CDR1 is SNHLY and CDR2 is FYNNEI. The J segment lost 6 bases and the V segment lost 4 bases, leaving 13 bases of the junction unmatched. The CDR3 reads CASSVERGGQFSDTQYF. The CDR3 nucleotides are TGTGCCAGCAGTGTGGAGCGGGGGGGCCAATTCAGCGATACGCAGTATTTT.

The CDR3 region has the DNA TGCGCCAGCAGCTTGGGTCTACCGGAACATGAGCAGTTCTTC. It translates to CASSLGLPEHEQFF. The rearrangement uses TRBV5-1 and TRBJ2-1; unclear D gene. Germline V gene lookup returns CDR1 SGHRS and CDR2 YFSETQ. V shed 0 bases and J shed 8 bases, with 12 bases lying between them. This CDR3 is 14 amino acids long.

This clonotype was counted between two and nine times. V is TRBV18 and J is TRBJ2-7; D might be TRBD1 (6 bases). This CDR3 is built from 16 residues. CDR1 KGHSH and CDR2 LQKENI come from the germline V gene. Trimming pared 2 bases from V and 0 bases from J, leaving 14 bases between. The CDR3 here is CASSPISDSFSYEQYF. In DNA form, the CDR3 reads TGTGCCAGCTCACCAATCTCGGACAGCTTCTCCTACGAGCAGTACTTC.